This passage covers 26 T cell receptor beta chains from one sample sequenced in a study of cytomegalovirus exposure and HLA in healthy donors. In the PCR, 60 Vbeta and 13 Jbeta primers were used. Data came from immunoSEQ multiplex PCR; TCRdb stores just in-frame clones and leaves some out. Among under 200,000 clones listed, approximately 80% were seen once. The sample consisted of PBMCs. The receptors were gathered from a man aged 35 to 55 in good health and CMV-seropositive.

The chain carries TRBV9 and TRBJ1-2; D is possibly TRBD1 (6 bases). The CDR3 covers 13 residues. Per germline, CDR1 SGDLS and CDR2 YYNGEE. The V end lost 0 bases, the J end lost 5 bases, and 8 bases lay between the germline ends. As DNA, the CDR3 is TGTGCCAGCAGCGTAGAACAGGGTTATGGCTACACCTTC. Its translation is CASSVEQGYGYTF. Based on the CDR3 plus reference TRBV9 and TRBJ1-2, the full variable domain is DSGVTQTPKHLITATGQRVTLRCSPRSGDLSVYWYQQSLDQGLQFLIQYYNGEERAKGNILERFSAQQFPDLHSELNLSSLELGDSALYFCASSVEQGYGYTFGSGTRLTVV.

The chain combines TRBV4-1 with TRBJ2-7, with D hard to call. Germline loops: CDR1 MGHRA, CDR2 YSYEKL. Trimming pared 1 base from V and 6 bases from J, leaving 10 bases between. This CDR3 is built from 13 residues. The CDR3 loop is CASSQGTLLEQYF. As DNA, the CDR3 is TGCGCCAGCAGCCAAGGAACTTTACTCGAGCAGTACTTC.

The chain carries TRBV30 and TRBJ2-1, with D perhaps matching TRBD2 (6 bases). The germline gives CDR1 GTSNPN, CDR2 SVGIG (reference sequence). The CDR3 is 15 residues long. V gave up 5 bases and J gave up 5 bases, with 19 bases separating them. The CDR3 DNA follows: TGTGCCTGGGAAAGATCTAGCGCGAGAGACAATGAGCAGTTCTTC. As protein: CAWERSSARDNEQFF.

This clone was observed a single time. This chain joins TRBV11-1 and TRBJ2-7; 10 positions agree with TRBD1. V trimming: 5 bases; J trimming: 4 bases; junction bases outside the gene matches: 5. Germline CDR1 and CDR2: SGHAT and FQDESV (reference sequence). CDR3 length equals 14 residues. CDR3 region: CASSTRTGGYEQYF. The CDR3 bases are TGTGCCAGCAGCACCCGGACAGGGGGGTACGAGCAGTACTTC. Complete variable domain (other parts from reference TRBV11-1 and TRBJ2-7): EAEVAQSPRYKITEKSQAVAFWCDPISGHATLYWYRQILGQGPELLVQFQDESVVDDSQLPKDRFSAERLKGVDSTLKIQPAELGDSAMYLCASSTRTGGYEQYFGPGTRLTVT.

The CDR3 bases are TGTGCCATCAGTGAAACCGGGACAGGGAGTGAGCAGTTCTTC. It translates to CAISETGTGSEQFF. V usage is TRBV10-3 and J usage is TRBJ2-1; 9 positions match TRBD1. Germline V CDR1 and CDR2: ENHRY, SYGVKD. The CDR3 is 14 residues long. Unmatched junction bases numbered 6, after V lost 3 bases and J lost 9 bases.

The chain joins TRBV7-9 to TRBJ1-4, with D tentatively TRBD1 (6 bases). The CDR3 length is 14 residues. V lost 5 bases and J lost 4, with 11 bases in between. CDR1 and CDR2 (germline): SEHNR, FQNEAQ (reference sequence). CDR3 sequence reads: CASSTGWGNEKLFF. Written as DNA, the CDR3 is TGTGCCAGCAGCACAGGGTGGGGTAATGAAAAACTGTTTTTT.

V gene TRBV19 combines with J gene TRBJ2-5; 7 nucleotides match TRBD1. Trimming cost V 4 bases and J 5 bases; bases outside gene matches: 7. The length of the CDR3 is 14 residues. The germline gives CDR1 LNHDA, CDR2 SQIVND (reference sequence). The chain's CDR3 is CASSRTGARETQYF. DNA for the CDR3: TGTGCCAGTAGTAGAACAGGGGCCCGGGAGACCCAGTACTTC.

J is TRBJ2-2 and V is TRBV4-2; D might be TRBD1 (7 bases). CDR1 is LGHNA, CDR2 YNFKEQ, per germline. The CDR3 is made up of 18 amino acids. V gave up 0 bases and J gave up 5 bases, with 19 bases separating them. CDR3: CASSQESAEGAGTGELFF. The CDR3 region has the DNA TGTGCCAGCAGCCAAGAGAGCGCGGAGGGGGCAGGGACCGGGGAGCTGTTTTTT.

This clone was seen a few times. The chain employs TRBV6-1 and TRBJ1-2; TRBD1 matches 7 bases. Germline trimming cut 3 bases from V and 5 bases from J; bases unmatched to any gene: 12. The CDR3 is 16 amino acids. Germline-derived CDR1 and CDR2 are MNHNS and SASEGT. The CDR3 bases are TGTGCCAGCAGTGAGATGACAGGGAAGGGTTATTATGGCTACACCTTC. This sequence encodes CASSEMTGKGYYGYTF.

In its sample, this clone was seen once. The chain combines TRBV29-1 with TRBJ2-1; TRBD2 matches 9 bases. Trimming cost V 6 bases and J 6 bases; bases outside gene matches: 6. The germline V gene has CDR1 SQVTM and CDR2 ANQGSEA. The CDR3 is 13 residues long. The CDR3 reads CSVRAGGRNEQFF. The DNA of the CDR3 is TGCAGCGTCCGGGCGGGGGGGCGCAATGAGCAGTTCTTC.

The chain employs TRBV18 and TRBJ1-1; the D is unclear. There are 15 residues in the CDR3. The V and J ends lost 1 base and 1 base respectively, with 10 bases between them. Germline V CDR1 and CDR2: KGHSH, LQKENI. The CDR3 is CASSPRGTQNTEAFF. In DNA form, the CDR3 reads TGTGCCAGCTCACCACGAGGCACGCAGAACACTGAAGCTTTCTTT.

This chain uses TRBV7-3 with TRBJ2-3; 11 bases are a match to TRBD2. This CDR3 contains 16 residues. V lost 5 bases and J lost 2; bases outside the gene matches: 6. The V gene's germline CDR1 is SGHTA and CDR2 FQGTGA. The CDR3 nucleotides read TGTGCCAGCAGCCTGGGACTAGCGGAAAACACAGATACGCAGTATTTT. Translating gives CASSLGLAENTDTQYF.

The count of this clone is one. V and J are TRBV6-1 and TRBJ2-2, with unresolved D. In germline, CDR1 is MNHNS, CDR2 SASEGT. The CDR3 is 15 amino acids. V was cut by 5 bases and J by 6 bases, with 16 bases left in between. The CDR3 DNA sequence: TGTGCCAGCAGTTCTTTCTGGGTGGAGTCCGGGGAGCTGTTTTTT. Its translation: CASSSFWVESGELFF.

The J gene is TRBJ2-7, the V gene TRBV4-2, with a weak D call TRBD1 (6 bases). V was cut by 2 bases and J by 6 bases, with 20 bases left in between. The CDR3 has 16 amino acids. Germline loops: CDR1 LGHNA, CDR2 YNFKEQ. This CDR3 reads CASSQLPSGQGIEQYF. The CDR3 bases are TGTGCCAGCAGCCAACTCCCCTCCGGCCAGGGGATCGAGCAGTACTTC.

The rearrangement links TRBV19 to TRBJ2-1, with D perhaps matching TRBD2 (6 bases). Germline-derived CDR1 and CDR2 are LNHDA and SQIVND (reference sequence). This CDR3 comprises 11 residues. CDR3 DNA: TGTTCGACGGGGGATTACAATGAGCAGTTCTTC. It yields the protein CSTGDYNEQFF.

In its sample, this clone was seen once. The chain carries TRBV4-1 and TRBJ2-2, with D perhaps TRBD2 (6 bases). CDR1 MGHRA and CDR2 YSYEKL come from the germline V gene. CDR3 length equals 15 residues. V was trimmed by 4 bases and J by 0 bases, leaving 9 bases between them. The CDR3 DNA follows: TGCGCCAGCAGCCCGATAGCGGCGAACACCGGGGAGCTGTTTTTT. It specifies CASSPIAANTGELFF.

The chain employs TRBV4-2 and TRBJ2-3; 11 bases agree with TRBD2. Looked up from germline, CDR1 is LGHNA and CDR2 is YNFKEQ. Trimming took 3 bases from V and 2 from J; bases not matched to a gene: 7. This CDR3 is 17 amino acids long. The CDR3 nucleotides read TGTGCCAGCAGCCAGGGTCTAGCGGGGGGTGCCACAGATACGCAGTATTTT. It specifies CASSQGLAGGATDTQYF.

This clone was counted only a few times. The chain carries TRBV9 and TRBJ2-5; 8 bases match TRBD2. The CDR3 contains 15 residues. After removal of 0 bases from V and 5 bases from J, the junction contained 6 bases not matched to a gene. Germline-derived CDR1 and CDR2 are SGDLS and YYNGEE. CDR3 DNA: TGTGCCAGCAGCGTAGACGGGGGGGCCTCCGAGACCCAGTACTTC. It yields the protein CASSVDGGASETQYF.

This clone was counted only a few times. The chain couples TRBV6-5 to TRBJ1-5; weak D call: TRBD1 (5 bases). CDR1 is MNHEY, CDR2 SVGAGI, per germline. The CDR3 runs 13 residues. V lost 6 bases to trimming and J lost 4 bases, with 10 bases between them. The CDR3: CASSHGGNQPQHF. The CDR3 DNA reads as TGTGCCAGCAGCCACGGGGGTAATCAGCCCCAGCATTTT.

CDR3 coding DNA: TGTGCCAGCAGTCAAAGTCTAGCGGCGAGCTCCTACGAGCAGTACTTC. Translation gives CASSQSLAASSYEQYF. The rearrangement uses TRBV27 and TRBJ2-7; 7 nucleotides align to TRBD2. V trimming: 5 bases; J trimming: 0 bases; junction bases outside the gene matches: 10. This CDR3 is built from 16 residues. Germline CDR1 MNHEY, CDR2 SMNVEV (reference sequence).

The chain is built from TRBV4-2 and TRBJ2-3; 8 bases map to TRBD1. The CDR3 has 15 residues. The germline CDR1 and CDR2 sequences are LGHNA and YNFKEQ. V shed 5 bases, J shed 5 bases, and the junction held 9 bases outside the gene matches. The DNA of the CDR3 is TGTGCCAGCAGCTCAAAACAGGGGGATTTAGATACGCAGTATTTT. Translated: CASSSKQGDLDTQYF.

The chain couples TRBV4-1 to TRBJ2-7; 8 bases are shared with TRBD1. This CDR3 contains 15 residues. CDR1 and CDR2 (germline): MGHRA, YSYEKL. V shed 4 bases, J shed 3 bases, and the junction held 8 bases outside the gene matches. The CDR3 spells CASSPPDRVGYEQYF. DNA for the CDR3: TGCGCCAGCAGCCCTCCGGACAGGGTAGGCTACGAGCAGTACTTC.

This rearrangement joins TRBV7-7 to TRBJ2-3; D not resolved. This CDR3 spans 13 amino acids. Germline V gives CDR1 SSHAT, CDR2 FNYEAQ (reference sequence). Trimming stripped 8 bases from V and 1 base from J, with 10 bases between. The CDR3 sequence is CASSVAGTDTQYF. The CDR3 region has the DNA TGTGCCAGCTCAGTCGCGGGCACAGATACGCAGTATTTT.

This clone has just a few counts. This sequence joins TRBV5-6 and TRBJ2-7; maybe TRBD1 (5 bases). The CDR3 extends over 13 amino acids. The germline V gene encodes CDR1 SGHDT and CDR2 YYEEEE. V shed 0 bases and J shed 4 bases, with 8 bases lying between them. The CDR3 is CASSLGGGYEQYF. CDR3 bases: TGTGCCAGCAGCTTGGGGGGCGGTTACGAGCAGTACTTC.

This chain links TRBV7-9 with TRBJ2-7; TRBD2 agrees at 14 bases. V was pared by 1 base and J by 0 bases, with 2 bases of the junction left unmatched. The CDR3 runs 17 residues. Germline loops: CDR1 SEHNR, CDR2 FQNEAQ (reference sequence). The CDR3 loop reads CASSLGLAGGPSYEQYF. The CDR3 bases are TGTGCCAGCAGCTTAGGACTAGCGGGAGGGCCCTCCTACGAGCAGTACTTC.

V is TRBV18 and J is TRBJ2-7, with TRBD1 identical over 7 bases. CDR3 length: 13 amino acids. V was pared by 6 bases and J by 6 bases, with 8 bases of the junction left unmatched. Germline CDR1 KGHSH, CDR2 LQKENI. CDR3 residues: CASSLGTVSEQYF. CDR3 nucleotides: TGTGCCAGCTCTCTCGGGACAGTATCCGAGCAGTACTTC.